This entry is about one TCR beta chain. TCRdb fed the 5' RACE reads into MiXCR, producing one record per CDR3 protein. The sample includes some 210,000 distinct CDR3 sequences, 27% seen only once; the top ten take approximately 10%. The data originate from a study of T-cell memory formation after mild COVID-19. Germline values: CDR1 DFQATT, CDR2 SNEGSKA (reference sequence). The CDR3 sequence is 15 residues long. V was pared by 0 bases and J by 7 bases, with 16 bases between. The sequenced sample consisted of PBMCs or a T cell subset sorted from them (not recorded which). The source of this sequence is an adult woman who had mild COVID-19 (a few samples of this study predate the infection). Cell type and time point are not known. This chain links TRBV20-1 with TRBJ1-5, with unresolved D. The CDR3 region has the DNA TGCAGTGCTAGAGATCTCGCCACAGTCCTACAGCCCCAGCATTTT. Translated: CSARDLATVLQPQHF.